The next 10 T cell receptor beta chains were all read from a single sample in a study of CD8 T cells in Susac syndrome. Reverse transcription of roughly 0.5 to 1 ug RNA was carried out with random hexamers. TCRdb processed the immunoSEQ multiplex PCR reads anew with MiXCR; each CDR3 protein has one entry. The data contain about 150,000 distinct CDR3 sequences, 90% to 97% of them singletons. Sequenced input: CD4+ T cells from PBMCs. These receptor sequences come from a human donor with Susac syndrome.

This clonotype was counted once. In DNA, the CDR3 is TGTGCCAGCAGCGTAGGTCCTTCAGGCCCCAATGGCTACACCTTC. It specifies CASSVGPSGPNGYTF. V usage is TRBV9 and J usage is TRBJ1-2; D is unclear. CDR3 length: 15 residues. In germline, CDR1 is SGDLS, CDR2 YYNGEE. V was cut by 0 bases and J by 6 bases, with 15 bases left in between.

V is TRBV28 and J is TRBJ1-5; unclear D gene. The CDR3 has 13 amino acids. Germline loops: CDR1 MDHEN, CDR2 SYDVKM. Trimming took 5 bases from V and 3 from J, leaving 8 bases between them. CDR3 amino acids: CASSPLLNQPQHF. The CDR3 bases are TGTGCCAGCAGTCCCCTCCTCAATCAGCCCCAGCATTTT.

The V call is TRBV6-2 or TRBV6-3, the J call TRBJ1-1; 8 bases match TRBD1. From germline, CDR1 is MNHEY and CDR2 SVGEGT. The length of the CDR3 is 14 residues. With V trimmed by 6 bases and J by 5 bases, 8 bases remained unmatched. CDR3 coding DNA: TGTGCCAGCAGCCTAGGACAGGGAGGAACTGAAGCTTTCTTT. It codes for CASSLGQGGTEAFF.

The chain uses TRBV7-2 and TRBJ2-7; 8 nucleotides match TRBD1. Germline trimming cut 5 bases from V and 0 bases from J; bases unmatched to any gene: 9. The CDR3 totals 16 residues. Germline values: CDR1 SGHTA, CDR2 FQGNSA. This CDR3 is CASSPSGTGVSYEQYF. The CDR3 coding sequence is TGTGCCAGCAGCCCGTCCGGGACAGGAGTCTCCTACGAGCAGTACTTC.

This chain uses TRBV5-1 with TRBJ2-7, with a tentative D call TRBD2 (5 bases). This CDR3 has 14 residues. Germline assignment: CDR1 SGHRS and CDR2 YFSETQ. Trimming removed 4 bases at V and 0 bases at J, with 11 bases between. The CDR3 nucleotides read TGCGCCAGCAGCGCCGGACTCAACTCCTACGAGCAGTACTTC. Its translation is CASSAGLNSYEQYF.

The chain combines TRBV10-2 with TRBJ1-5, with D unclear. Trimming pared 1 base from V and 2 bases from J, leaving 9 bases between. Germline CDR1 reads WSHSY; CDR2 reads SAAADI. The CDR3 runs 15 residues. The CDR3 DNA reads as TGCGCCAGCAGTGAGTGGCGCGTGGGCAATCAGCCCCAGCATTTT. The encoded protein is CASSEWRVGNQPQHF.

DNA of the CDR3: TGTGCCAGCAGTTCTCTGGGGACTAGCTCCTACAATGAGCAGTTCTTC. Residues: CASSSLGTSSYNEQFF. This chain joins TRBV28 and TRBJ2-1, with TRBD2 identical over 8 bases. After removal of 4 bases from V and 0 bases from J, the junction contained 5 bases not matched to a gene. There are 16 residues in the CDR3. Germline V gene lookup returns CDR1 MDHEN and CDR2 SYDVKM.

The chain links TRBV7-9 to TRBJ2-1, with 8 bases that match TRBD1. J lost 5 bases, V lost 7 bases, and 7 bases had no gene match. The length of the CDR3 is 14 residues. Germline CDR1 SEHNR, CDR2 FQNEAQ (reference sequence). The CDR3 DNA reads TGTGCCAGCAACCGGGGACAGGAGAACAATGAGCAGTTCTTC. This gives the protein CASNRGQENNEQFF.

This clonotype has only one observation. The chain uses TRBV14 and TRBJ2-3; the D gene is possibly TRBD2 (6 bases). The germline CDR1 and CDR2 sequences are SGHDN and FVKESK. V was pared by 0 bases and J by 1 base, with 11 bases between. The length of the CDR3 is 16 residues. The CDR3 region has the DNA TGTGCCAGCAGCCAAGATCCGGGGGTTCGCACAGATACGCAGTATTTT. Protein sequence: CASSQDPGVRTDTQYF.

The V gene is TRBV25-1, the J gene TRBJ2-1, with 7 bases aligning to TRBD2. After removal of 5 bases from V and 0 bases from J, the junction contained 4 bases not matched to a gene. This CDR3 comprises 15 residues. Germline CDR1 is MGHDK and CDR2 is SYGVNS. CDR3 region: CASSWGGRSYNEQFF. The CDR3 nucleotides read TGTGCCAGCAGTTGGGGAGGGCGCTCCTACAATGAGCAGTTCTTC.